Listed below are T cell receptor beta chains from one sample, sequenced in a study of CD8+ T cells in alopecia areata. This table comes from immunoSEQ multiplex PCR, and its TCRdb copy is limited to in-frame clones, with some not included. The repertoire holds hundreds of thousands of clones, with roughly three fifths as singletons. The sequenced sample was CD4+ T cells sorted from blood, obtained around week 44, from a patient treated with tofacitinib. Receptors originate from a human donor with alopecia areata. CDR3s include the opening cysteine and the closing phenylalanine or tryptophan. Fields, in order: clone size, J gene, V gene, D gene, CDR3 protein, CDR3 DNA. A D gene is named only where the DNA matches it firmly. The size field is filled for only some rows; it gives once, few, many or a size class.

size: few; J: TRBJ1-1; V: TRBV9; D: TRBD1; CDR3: CASSVHDRGTEAFF; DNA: TGTGCCAGCAGCGTCCATGACAGGGGCACTGAAGCTTTCTTT
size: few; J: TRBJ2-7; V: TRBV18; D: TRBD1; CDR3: CASSPPHRGVDEQYF; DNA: TGTGCCAGCTCACCACCGCACAGGGGGGTCGACGAGCAGTACTTC
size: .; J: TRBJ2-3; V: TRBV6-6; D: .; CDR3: CASSGSSSTDTQYF; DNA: TGTGCCAGCAGTGGGTCCAGTAGCACAGATACGCAGTATTTT
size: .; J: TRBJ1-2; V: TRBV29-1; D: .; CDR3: CSVGKEYGYTF; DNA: TGCAGCGTTGGGAAGGAATATGGCTACACCTTC
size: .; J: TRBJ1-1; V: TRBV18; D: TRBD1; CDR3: CASSPKTGGTEAFF; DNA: TGTGCCAGCTCACCCAAAACAGGGGGCACTGAAGCTTTCTTT
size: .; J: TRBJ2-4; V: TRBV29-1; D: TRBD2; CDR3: CSVSSLGGPDIQYF; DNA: TGCAGCGTCAGTAGCCTGGGAGGGCCGGACATTCAGTACTTC
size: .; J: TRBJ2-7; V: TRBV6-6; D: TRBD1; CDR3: CASSSTGRHYEQYF; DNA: TGTGCCAGCAGCTCGACAGGGAGACACTACGAGCAGTACTTC
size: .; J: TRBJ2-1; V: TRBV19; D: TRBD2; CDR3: CATQTAGGPNNEQFF; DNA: TGTGCCACCCAGACAGCGGGGGGGCCCAACAATGAGCAGTTCTTC
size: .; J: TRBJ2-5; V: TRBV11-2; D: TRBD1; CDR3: CASSTRQGSGETQYF; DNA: TGTGCCAGCAGCACCCGACAGGGTTCTGGTGAGACCCAGTACTTC
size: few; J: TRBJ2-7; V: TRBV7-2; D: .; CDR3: CASSFDTLMNF; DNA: TGTGCCAGCAGCTTTGACACCCTAATGAACTTC
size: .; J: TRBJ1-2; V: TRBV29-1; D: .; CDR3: CSVEIFSYGYTF; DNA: TGCAGCGTTGAAATATTCAGCTATGGCTACACCTTC
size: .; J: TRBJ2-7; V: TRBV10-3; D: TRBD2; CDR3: CAISGVPGLAGDTSSYEQYF; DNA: TGTGCCATCAGTGGGGTCCCCGGACTAGCGGGGGACACGAGCTCCTACGAGCAGTACTTC
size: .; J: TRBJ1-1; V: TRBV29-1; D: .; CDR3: CSVEVGTEAFF; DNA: TGCAGCGTTGAGGTAGGGACTGAAGCTTTCTTT
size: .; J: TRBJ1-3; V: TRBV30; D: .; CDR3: CAWITDSSGNTIYF; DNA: TGTGCCTGGATTACGGACTCCTCTGGAAACACCATATATTTT
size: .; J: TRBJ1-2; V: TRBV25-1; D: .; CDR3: CASSDPLGEVLNGYTF; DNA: TGTGCCAGCAGTGATCCTTTGGGAGAGGTTTTGAATGGCTACACCTTC
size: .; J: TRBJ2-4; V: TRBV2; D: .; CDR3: CASRGDGNIQYF; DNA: TGTGCCAGCAGGGGGGACGGGAACATTCAGTACTTC
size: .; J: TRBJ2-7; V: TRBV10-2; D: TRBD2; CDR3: CASSEVLGGGVQYF; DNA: TGCGCCAGCAGTGAGGTTCTCGGGGGGGGAGTGCAGTACTTC
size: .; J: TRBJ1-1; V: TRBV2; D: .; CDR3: CASSVLGAEEAFF; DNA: TGTGCCAGCTCCGTTCTGGGGGCAGAAGAAGCTTTCTTT
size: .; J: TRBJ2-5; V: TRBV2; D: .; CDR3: CASSEGGTGETQYF; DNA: TGTGCCAGCAGTGAAGGAGGGACCGGGGAGACCCAGTACTTC
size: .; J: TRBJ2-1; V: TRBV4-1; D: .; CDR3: CASSQFAVSSYNEQFF; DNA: TGCGCCAGCAGCCAATTTGCGGTAAGCTCCTACAATGAGCAGTTCTTC
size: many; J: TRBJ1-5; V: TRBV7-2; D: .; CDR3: CASSSGMGNQPQHF; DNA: TGTGCCAGCAGCTCGGGGATGGGCAATCAGCCCCAGCATTTT
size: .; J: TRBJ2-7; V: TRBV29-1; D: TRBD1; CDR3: CSADWTGGGEQYF; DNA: TGCAGCGCCGATTGGACAGGGGGAGGCGAGCAGTACTTC